This is a list of T cell receptor beta chains from one sample in a study of T cell responses to AZD1222 COVID-19 vaccine. TCRdb keeps only in-frame clones here, not all; method: immunoSEQ multiplex PCR. Among about 110,000 clones listed, about 88% were seen once. This sample comprised peripheral blood, obtained on day 0 of AZD1222 vaccination. The origin of the receptors is an adult in good health. Both conserved end residues are part of each CDR3. D genes are given only for firm matches. Rows may omit the clone size; those that give it use once, few, many or a size class.

V	D	size	J	DNA	CDR3
TRBV29-1	.	.	TRBJ1-5	TGCAGCGTTGAGCAGGGTCCTAATCAGCCCCAGCATTTT	CSVEQGPNQPQHF
TRBV19	TRBD1	few	TRBJ2-5	TGTGCCAGTAGTATATCAGGGGGCGGAGAGACCCAGTACTTC	CASSISGGGETQYF
TRBV5-1	.	.	TRBJ2-3	TGCGCCAGCAGCCCAGGGGCTTCCACAGATACGCAGTATTTT	CASSPGASTDTQYF
TRBV15	.	.	TRBJ2-6	TGTGCCACCAGCAGACCAAAAAGGACTGGGGCCAACGTCCTGACTTTC	CATSRPKRTGANVLTF
TRBV7-9	TRBD1	.	TRBJ1-2	TGTGCCAGCAGCGACCGGGACAGTCCTAACTATGGCTACACCTTC	CASSDRDSPNYGYTF
TRBV5-6	.	.	TRBJ2-1	TGTGCCAGCAGCCCCTTAGCGGTCCCTAGCCGCAATGAGCAGTTCTTC	CASSPLAVPSRNEQFF
TRBV24-1	.	.	TRBJ1-2	TGTGCCACCAGTGATTCCGGTGCGCTCGGCTACACCTTC	CATSDSGALGYTF
TRBV6-2/TRBV6-3	.	.	TRBJ1-5	TGTGCCAGCAGTTACTCGATCGGAGGGGTCGATCAGCCCCAGCATTTT	CASSYSIGGVDQPQHF
TRBV2	.	once	TRBJ2-3	TGTGCCAGCCTGGGGGGAAATACGCAGTATTTT	CASLGGNTQYF
TRBV30	.	.	TRBJ1-2	TGTGCCTGGAGTGGGGGAGGGGGCTATGGCTACACCTTC	CAWSGGGGYGYTF
TRBV18	.	.	TRBJ2-1	TGTGCCAGCTCACCGATTAGTGAGGAGCAGTTCTTC	CASSPISEEQFF
TRBV7-9	.	.	TRBJ2-3	TGTGCCAGCAGCTTGGCCTTAAGCACAGATACGCAGTATTTT	CASSLALSTDTQYF
TRBV24-1	TRBD2	few	TRBJ2-2	TGTGCCACCAGTGATAAGGGACTAGCGAACACCGGGGAGCTGTTTTTT	CATSDKGLANTGELFF
TRBV2	.	.	TRBJ1-1	TGTGCCAGCAGTGAATACCTGCAGGGGAGGGGCACTGAAGCTTTCTTT	CASSEYLQGRGTEAFF
TRBV7-9	.	once	TRBJ1-2	TGTGCCAGCAGCCTCCCCCCCGGCCGGAGGGATGGCTACACCTTC	CASSLPPGRRDGYTF
TRBV28	.	.	TRBJ1-1	TGTGCCAGCAGTTCCGGGGGTCAGGGGATCCCGGGCACTGAAGCTTTCTTT	CASSSGGQGIPGTEAFF
TRBV5-4	.	.	TRBJ2-2	TGTGCCAGCAGCTTGGCGCCAGGTTCGAACACCGGGGAGCTGTTTTTT	CASSLAPGSNTGELFF
TRBV11-3	.	.	TRBJ2-2	TGTGCCAGCAGCTTATTATTCCCCGGGGAGCTGTTTTTT	CASSLLFPGELFF
TRBV12-3/TRBV12-4	.	.	TRBJ2-3	TGTGCCAGCACCCTCACCCAGACGAATACGCAGTATTTT	CASTLTQTNTQYF
TRBV10-3	TRBD1	.	TRBJ2-1	TGTGCCATCAGTGTGGGGACAGGGGTTGAGCAGTTCTTC	CAISVGTGVEQFF
TRBV9	.	.	TRBJ1-2	TGTGCCAGCAGCGTAGGGGTAGAGGAGGACTATGGCTACACCTTC	CASSVGVEEDYGYTF
TRBV7-9	.	.	TRBJ2-5	TGTGCCAGCAGCCCCCGGGACACGAAAGGACAGACCCAGTACTTC	CASSPRDTKGQTQYF
TRBV6-5	.	.	TRBJ1-3	TGTGCCAGCAGGGCCCGGACTTTAGGAAACACCATATATTTT	CASRARTLGNTIYF
TRBV12-3/TRBV12-4	.	.	TRBJ1-2	TGTGCCAGCAGTTTAGGGGGCGGTGGCTACACCTTC	CASSLGGGGYTF
TRBV10-3	.	.	TRBJ1-2	TGTGCCATCAGTGAGTCCGAGACACCCACTAACTATGGCTACACCTTC	CAISESETPTNYGYTF
TRBV11-2	.	.	TRBJ2-5	TGTGCCAGCAGCCCCCCGAGGGCGATGGAGACCCAGTACTTC	CASSPPRAMETQYF
TRBV5-1	.	once	TRBJ1-2	TGCGCCAGCAGCTTGGACGGGAAGGGTGGCTACACCTTC	CASSLDGKGGYTF
TRBV19	.	.	TRBJ2-1	TGTGCCAGTACTCAGGGGATCAGCAATGAGCAGTTCTTC	CASTQGISNEQFF